Below, one T cell receptor beta chain is given with its context. As yet, its antigen is unknown. The assay was immunoSEQ multiplex PCR, and TCRdb's table has in-frame clones only and misses some. Of some 1,100,000 clones listed, about four fifths are singletons. This sample is part of a study of shared clonotypes between healthy human individuals. Deletions cut 0 bases from V and 4 bases from J, with 15 bases between. The CDR3 has 16 amino acids. Looked up from germline, CDR1 is SGHRS and CDR2 is YFSETQ. Broader study findings: Clonotype sharing across a handful of donors was observed for 4.5% to 6.5% of naive CD4 clonotypes. Larger richness was generally estimated for naive than memory subsets.

The sample was memory CD4+ T cells from PBMCs. Noted subset: CD45RA-negative fraction. The origin of this receptor is a man aged 18 to 30 in good health. Some clones in this sample may be carry-over from other donors' samples. The chain carries TRBV5-1 and TRBJ2-3, with D possibly being TRBD2 (5 bases). CDR3: CASSLVTSGLADTQYF. The CDR3 DNA is TGCGCCAGCAGCTTGGTAACGTCGGGGTTGGCAGATACGCAGTATTTT.